The following is a TCR beta chain sequence with its context. This record comes from a study of blood T cell repertoires in COVID-19. The CDR3 consists of 11 residues. Between the trimmed V and J ends, which lost 5 bases and 7 bases, there was a span of 11 bases. CDR1 is DFQATT, CDR2 SNEGSKA, per germline (reference sequence). Generated by immunoSEQ multiplex PCR, the TCRdb table keeps only in-frame clones and is missing some. The sample consists of 310,000 or so clones, about 86% of them appearing once. The chain employs TRBV20-1 and TRBJ1-1; possibly TRBD1 for D (5 bases). The clonotype comes from a woman aged 30 to 39 who had recovered from COVID-19. Specimen: peripheral blood. CDR3 loop: CSAVRVGEAFF. CDR3 in DNA: TGCAGTGCTGTCAGGGTAGGTGAAGCTTTCTTT.